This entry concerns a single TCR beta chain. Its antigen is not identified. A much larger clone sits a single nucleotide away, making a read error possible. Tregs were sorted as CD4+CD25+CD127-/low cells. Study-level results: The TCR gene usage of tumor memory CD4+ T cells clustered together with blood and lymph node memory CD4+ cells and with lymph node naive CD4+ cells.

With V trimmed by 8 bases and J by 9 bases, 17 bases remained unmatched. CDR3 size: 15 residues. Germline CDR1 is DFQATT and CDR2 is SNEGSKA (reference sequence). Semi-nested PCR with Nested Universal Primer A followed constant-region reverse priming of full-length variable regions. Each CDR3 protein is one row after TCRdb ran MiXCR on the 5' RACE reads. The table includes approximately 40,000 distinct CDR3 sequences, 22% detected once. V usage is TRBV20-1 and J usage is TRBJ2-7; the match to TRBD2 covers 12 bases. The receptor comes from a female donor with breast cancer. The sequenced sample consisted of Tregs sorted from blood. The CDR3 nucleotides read TGCAGTACCCCCTCGAGACTAGCGGGAGACCCCAGGCAGTACTTC. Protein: CSTPSRLAGDPRQYF.